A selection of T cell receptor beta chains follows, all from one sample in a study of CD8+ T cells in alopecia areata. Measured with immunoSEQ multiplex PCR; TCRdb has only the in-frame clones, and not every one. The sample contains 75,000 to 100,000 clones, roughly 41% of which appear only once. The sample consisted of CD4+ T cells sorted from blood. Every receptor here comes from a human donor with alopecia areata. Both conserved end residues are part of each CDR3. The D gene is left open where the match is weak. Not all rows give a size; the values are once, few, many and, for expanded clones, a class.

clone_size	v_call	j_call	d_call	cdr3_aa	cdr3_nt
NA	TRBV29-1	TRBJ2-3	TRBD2	CSVREASTDTQYF	TGCAGCGTGCGGGAGGCGAGCACAGATACGCAGTATTTT
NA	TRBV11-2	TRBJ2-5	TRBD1	CASSRDSRQETQYF	TGTGCCAGCAGCCGGGACAGCCGACAAGAGACCCAGTACTTC
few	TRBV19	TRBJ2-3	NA	CASSTVAGTDTQYF	TGTGCCAGTAGTACCGTAGCGGGCACAGATACGCAGTATTTT
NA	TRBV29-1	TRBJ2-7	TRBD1	CSVGRTGSYEQYF	TGCAGCGTTGGGAGGACAGGGTCCTACGAGCAGTACTTC
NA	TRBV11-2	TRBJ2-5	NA	CASSSQFGQYF	TGTGCCAGCAGCTCGCAGTTCGGCCAGTACTTC
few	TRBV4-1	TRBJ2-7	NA	CASSQGGADGYEQYF	TGCGCCAGCAGCCAAGGAGGGGCTGATGGCTACGAGCAGTACTTC
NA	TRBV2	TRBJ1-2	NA	CASSRDLDYGYTF	TGTGCCAGCAGTCGGGACTTGGACTATGGCTACACCTTC
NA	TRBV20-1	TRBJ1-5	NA	CSARTQGPQHF	TGCAGTGCAAGAACCCAAGGGCCCCAGCATTTT
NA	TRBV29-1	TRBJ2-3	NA	CSVVTTGTDTQYF	TGCAGCGTTGTGACAACCGGCACAGATACGCAGTATTTT
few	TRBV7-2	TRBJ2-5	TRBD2	CASSISGAQETQYF	TGTGCCAGCAGCATTAGCGGGGCTCAAGAGACCCAGTACTTC
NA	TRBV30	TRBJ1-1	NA	CAYADKRTANTEAFF	TGTGCCTATGCAGACAAACGGACAGCGAACACTGAAGCTTTCTTT
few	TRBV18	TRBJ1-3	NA	CASSPVRASGNTIYF	TGTGCCAGCTCACCAGTCCGGGCCTCTGGAAACACCATATATTTT
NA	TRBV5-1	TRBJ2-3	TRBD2	CASSGGTSGESGTQYF	TGCGCCAGCAGCGGAGGGACTAGCGGGGAATCGGGTACGCAGTATTTT
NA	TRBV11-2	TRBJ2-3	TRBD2	CASSLDYTPGLVSDTQYF	TGTGCCAGCAGCTTAGATTACACCCCGGGACTAGTTTCTGATACGCAGTATTTT
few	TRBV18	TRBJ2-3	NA	CASSPSFADTQYF	TGTGCCAGCTCACCATCCTTCGCAGATACGCAGTATTTT
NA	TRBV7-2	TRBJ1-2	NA	CASSFLTGTNGYTF	TGTGCCAGCAGCTTTCTAACCGGGACGAATGGCTACACCTTC
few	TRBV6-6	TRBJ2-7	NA	CASSPVSPTYEQYF	TGTGCCAGCAGCCCTGTGAGTCCGACCTACGAGCAGTACTTC
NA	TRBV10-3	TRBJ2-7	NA	CAISESIDGSYEQYF	TGTGCCATCAGTGAGTCGATCGACGGCTCCTACGAGCAGTACTTC
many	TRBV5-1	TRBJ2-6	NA	CASSLGSSGANVLTF	TGCGCCAGCAGCTTGGGTAGCTCTGGGGCCAACGTCCTGACTTTC
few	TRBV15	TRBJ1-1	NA	CATSNRDTLNTEAFF	TGTGCCACCAGCAACCGGGACACACTGAACACTGAAGCTTTCTTT
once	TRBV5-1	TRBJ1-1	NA	CASSLSTGHRNTEAFF	TGCGCCAGCAGCTTGTCTACGGGACACCGGAACACTGAAGCTTTCTTT
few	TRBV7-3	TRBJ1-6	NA	CASSRGQTPSPLHF	TGTGCCAGCAGCCGAGGACAGACTCCTTCACCCCTCCACTTT
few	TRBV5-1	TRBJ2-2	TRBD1	CASSLAWPGQENTGELFF	TGCGCCAGCAGCTTGGCCTGGCCGGGACAGGAGAACACCGGGGAGCTGTTTTTT
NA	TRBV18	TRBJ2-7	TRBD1	CASSADRVGYEQYF	TGTGCCAGCTCCGCGGACAGGGTGGGCTACGAGCAGTACTTC
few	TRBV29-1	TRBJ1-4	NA	CSVGQSKGEKLFF	TGCAGCGTTGGACAGAGCAAGGGTGAAAAACTGTTTTTT
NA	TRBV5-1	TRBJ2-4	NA	CASSYEGAKNIQYF	TGCGCCAGCAGCTACGAAGGGGCCAAAAACATTCAGTACTTC
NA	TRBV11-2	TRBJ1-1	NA	CASSSIWGGTEAFF	TGTGCCAGCAGCTCGATTTGGGGTGGCACTGAAGCTTTCTTT
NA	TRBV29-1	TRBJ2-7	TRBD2	CSVLGTSGSLSYEQYF	TGCAGCGTTCTGGGGACTAGCGGGAGTTTATCCTACGAGCAGTACTTC
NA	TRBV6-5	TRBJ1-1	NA	CASRPLPENTEAFF	TGTGCCAGCAGACCACTCCCAGAGAACACTGAAGCTTTCTTT
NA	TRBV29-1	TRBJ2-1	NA	CSVHREGREQFF	TGCAGCGTCCACAGGGAAGGCAGGGAGCAGTTCTTC
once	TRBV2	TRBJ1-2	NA	CASRGERGYTF	TGTGCCAGCCGAGGGGAGCGGGGCTACACCTTC
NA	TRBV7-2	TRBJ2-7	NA	CASSWTKLSEQYF	TGTGCCAGCAGTTGGACAAAACTTTCCGAGCAGTACTTC
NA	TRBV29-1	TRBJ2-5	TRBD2	CSISSPGLAETQYF	TGCAGCATATCCTCGCCCGGACTAGCTGAGACCCAGTACTTC
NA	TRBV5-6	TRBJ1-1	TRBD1	CASSPDRRNTEAFF	TGTGCCAGCAGCCCGGACAGGCGGAACACTGAAGCTTTCTTT
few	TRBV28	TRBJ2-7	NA	CASSQTYEQYF	TGTGCCAGCAGTCAAACCTACGAGCAGTACTTC
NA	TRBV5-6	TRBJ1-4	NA	CASSLRGTTSNEKLFF	TGTGCCAGCAGCTTGAGAGGGACAACTTCTAATGAAAAACTGTTTTTT
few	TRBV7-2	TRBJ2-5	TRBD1	CASSLGQGGGETQYF	TGTGCCAGCAGCTTAGGACAGGGGGGAGGAGAGACCCAGTACTTC
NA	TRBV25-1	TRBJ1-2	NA	CASSDRAMEGSVLGYTF	TGTGCCAGCAGTGACAGGGCGATGGAAGGTTCCGTATTGGGCTACACCTTC
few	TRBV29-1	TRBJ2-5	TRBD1	CSVDAGGRWQETQYF	TGCAGCGTTGATGCAGGGGGCCGTTGGCAAGAGACCCAGTACTTC
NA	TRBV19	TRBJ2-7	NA	CASSIPTAPSYEQYF	TGTGCCAGTAGTATCCCGACTGCCCCCTCCTACGAGCAGTACTTC
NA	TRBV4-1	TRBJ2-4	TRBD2	CASSQAGTSGRVAKNIQYF	TGCGCCAGCAGCCAGGCCGGGACTAGCGGGAGAGTGGCCAAAAACATTCAGTACTTC
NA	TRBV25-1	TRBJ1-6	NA	CASSDMDYNSPLHF	TGTGCCAGCAGTGACATGGACTATAATTCACCCCTCCACTTT
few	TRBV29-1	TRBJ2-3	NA	CSSIGRGSTDTQYF	TGCAGCTCTATAGGACGGGGAAGCACAGATACGCAGTATTTT
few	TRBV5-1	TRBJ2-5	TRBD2	CASRSGGQETQYF	TGCGCCAGCAGGTCGGGGGGGCAAGAGACCCAGTACTTC
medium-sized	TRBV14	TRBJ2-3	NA	CASSQGSRTDTQYF	TGTGCCAGCAGCCAAGGGTCCCGGACAGATACGCAGTATTTT
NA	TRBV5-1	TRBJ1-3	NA	CASSLDGRTSGNTIYF	TGCGCCAGCAGCTTGGATGGACGGACCTCTGGAAACACCATATATTTT
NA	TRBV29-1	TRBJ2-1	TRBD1	CSVRDRGYNEQFF	TGCAGCGTTCGGGACAGGGGTTACAATGAGCAGTTCTTC
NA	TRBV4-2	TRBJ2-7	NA	CASSQYFDGTTYEQYF	TGTGCCAGCAGCCAGTACTTTGACGGGACAACTTACGAGCAGTACTTC
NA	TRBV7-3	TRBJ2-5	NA	CASSLNGQSQETQYF	TGTGCCAGCAGCTTAAACGGACAGAGTCAAGAGACCCAGTACTTC
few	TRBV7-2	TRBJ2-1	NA	CASSLSFGRAMGNNEQFF	TGTGCCAGCAGCTTAAGCTTTGGGCGCGCAATGGGAAACAATGAGCAGTTCTTC
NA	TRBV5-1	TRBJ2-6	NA	CASSQTAHGTSGVLTF	TGCGCCAGCAGCCAAACAGCCCACGGGACAAGTGGTGTCCTGACTTTC
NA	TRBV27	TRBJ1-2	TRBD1	CASSLRRTGGDYGYTF	TGTGCCAGCAGTTTAAGGCGGACAGGGGGCGACTATGGCTACACCTTC
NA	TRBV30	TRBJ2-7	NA	CAWNSKGVLNYEQYF	TGTGCCTGGAATTCCAAGGGGGTACTAAACTACGAGCAGTACTTC
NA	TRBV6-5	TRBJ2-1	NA	CASSYDRSSYNEQFF	TGTGCCAGCAGTTACGACAGGAGCTCCTACAATGAGCAGTTCTTC
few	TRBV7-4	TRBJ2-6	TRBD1	CASSFSPGQLRANVLTF	TGTGCCAGCAGCTTCAGTCCGGGACAGCTTAGGGCCAACGTCCTGACTTTC